This entry describes one T cell receptor beta chain. One junction end disagrees with the germline gene, perhaps due to a read error. Co-extraction of RNA and DNA was performed on about 20-32 mg of unsorted bulk tissue. Every patient had chronic HBV infection and was treatment-naive. A constant-region primer primed TCR beta cDNA synthesis from about 550 ng of total RNA. Slightly modified ARM-PCR with three nested multiplex PCR rounds yielded TCR beta libraries. In the first two PCR rounds, TRBV1-TRBV30 forward primers were paired with a C-beta reverse primer, and each round lasted nine to ten cycles. Each CDR3 protein gets one entry after TCRdb re-called the multiplex PCR reads with MiXCR. The sample includes roughly 100,000 distinct CDR3 sequences, approximately 78% of them seen just once. The data derive from a study of tumor-infiltrating lymphocytes in primary liver carcinoma. CDR1 is SGHRS, CDR2 YFSETQ, per germline. This CDR3 spans 14 amino acids.

The rearrangement uses TRBV5-1 and TRBJ2-3; 10 nucleotides match TRBD2. This TCR came from a man in his forties with primary liver carcinoma and hepatitis B virus infection. The material sequenced was liver tumor tissue from sampling region 3. Subset given: tumor region T3, left-lateral pole. For the CDR3, the DNA is TGCGTCAGCCGACTAGCGGGTTATACAGATACGCAGTATTTT. Protein sequence: CVSRLAGYTDTQYF.